This T cell receptor beta chain is drawn from a study of blood T cell dynamics during melanoma immunotherapy. In the study overall: Patients with metastatic melanoma got pembrolizumab or nivolumab-ipilimumab as first-line care. Study-wide points: The study could not tell melanoma-specific clones from general immune activation.

In this sample, this clone turned up once. What it recognizes is unknown. Profiled with immunoSEQ multiplex PCR; TCRdb holds only in-frame clones, not every one. Here the sample spans roughly 9,900 clones, over 80% being singletons. Described time point: week 3, after first cycle of checkpoint inhibitor. Patients with prior systemic cancer treatment, concomitant immunosuppressants, or other active malignancies were excluded. With 5 bases removed from V and 1 base from J, the gap between germline ends came to 11 bases. Germline V lookup: CDR1 LGHNA, CDR2 YSLEER. CDR3 length: 14 amino acids. V usage is TRBV4-3 and J usage is TRBJ1-1, with a possible D match to TRBD1 (5 bases). The sequencing here drew on blood, taken from a patient treated with checkpoint blockade. This TCR was recovered from a human donor with melanoma. The CDR3 here is CASSSWDGNTEAFF. CDR3 bases: TGCGCCAGCAGCTCCTGGGACGGGAACACTGAAGCTTTCTTT.